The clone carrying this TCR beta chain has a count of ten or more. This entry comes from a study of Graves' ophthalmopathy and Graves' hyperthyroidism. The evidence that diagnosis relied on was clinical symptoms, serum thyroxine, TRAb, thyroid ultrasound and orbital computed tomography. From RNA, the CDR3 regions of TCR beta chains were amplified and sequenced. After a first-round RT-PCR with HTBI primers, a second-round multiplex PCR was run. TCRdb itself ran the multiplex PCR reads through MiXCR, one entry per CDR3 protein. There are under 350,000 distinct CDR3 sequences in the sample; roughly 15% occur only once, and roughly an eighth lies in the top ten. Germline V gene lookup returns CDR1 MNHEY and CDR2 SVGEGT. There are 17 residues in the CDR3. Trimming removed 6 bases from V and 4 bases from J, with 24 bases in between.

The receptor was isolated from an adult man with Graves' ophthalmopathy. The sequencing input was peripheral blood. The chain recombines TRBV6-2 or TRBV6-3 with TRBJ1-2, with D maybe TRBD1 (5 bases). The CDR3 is CASRLAPGRRKVYGYTF. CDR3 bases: TGTGCCAGCAGACTAGCACCGGGACGCCGGAAGGTCTATGGCTACACCTTC.